The clone carrying this T cell receptor (beta chain) has a handful of counts. Its specificity is not known. Germline V CDR1 and CDR2: WSHSY, SAAADI. Trimming stripped 4 bases from V and 5 bases from J, with 11 bases between. The CDR3 has 14 residues. Single cDNA molecules in the library carried unique molecular identifiers attached during preparation. Authors' processing steps: The median was about 96,000 TCRs per sample, ranging roughly 20,000 to 750,000. Via MiXCR, TCRdb re-called the RACE reads, giving one row per CDR3 protein. The authors' filters were not applied to this entry. Of around 130,000 distinct CDR3 sequences in the sample, 9% to 10% were seen once. Described time point: healthy volunteer bleed at 2 weeks. Whole blood, unfractionated, served as the material for total RNA extraction. This specimen belongs to a study of human T cells and chemical hapten exposure. Overall study: Across samples, TCR yields varied, mostly owing to small differences in pooled library volumes. Broader study findings: Unchanged with DPC sensitization were TCRs above 1 in 1000 frequency.

The chain joins TRBV10-2 to TRBJ2-2; D is uncertain. Material: whole blood. The sequence was obtained from a male donor in good health. Some clones in this sample may be carry-over from other donors' samples. CDR3 sequence reads: CASSGVGRTGELFF. The CDR3 coding sequence is TGCGCCAGCAGTGGAGTAGGAAGGACCGGGGAGCTGTTTTTT.